The 29 T cell receptor beta chains presented below share a single source sample, sequenced in a study of T cells after yellow fever vaccination (dated by TCRdb to the late 2010s). Library preparation employed 5' RACE. The sequencer listed for this sample is Illumina NovaSeq 6000. TCRdb reworked the public reads: Q25 trimming with fastp, MiXCR clone assembly, productive beta chains retained. CDR3 protein duplicates are merged, each entry listing the most common genes and DNA. The sample table contains around 260,000 distinct CDR3 sequences; only one count was recorded for about 5.2% of them. The ten largest account for 2.5% to 4% of the sample. The treatment or condition label for this specimen denotes: live attenuated yellow fever vaccine strain. The sample in question was CD4+ T cells sorted from PBMCs, obtained on the day of the yellow fever booster vaccination. These receptors were taken from a man aged 18 to 29 who received the YFV17D yellow fever vaccine.

This clonotype has more than one count but fewer than ten. The chain combines TRBV5-1 with TRBJ1-4; D perhaps matches TRBD1 (6 bases). V was trimmed by 1 base and J by 8 bases, leaving 15 bases between them. Per the germline V gene, CDR1 is SGHRS and CDR2 is YFSETQ. The CDR3 has 15 residues. The CDR3, as DNA: TGCGCCAGCAGCTTGTCACCTACCGGACAGGAAAAACTGTTTTTT. Protein product: CASSLSPTGQEKLFF.

This clonotype was recorded a few times. This chain links TRBV7-3 with TRBJ2-3; possibly TRBD1 for D (6 bases). The CDR3 is 16 residues long. V lost 0 bases and J 2 bases, leaving 12 bases between the germline ends. Germline CDR1 SGHTA, CDR2 FQGTGA. The CDR3 DNA reads as TGTGCCAGCAGCTTAACGGCAGGGGCGAACACAGATACGCAGTATTTT. Its translation is CASSLTAGANTDTQYF.

At least ten counts were recorded for this clonotype. The V gene is TRBV10-3, the J gene TRBJ2-5; 10 nucleotides align to TRBD2. The V and J ends lost 3 bases and 3 bases, in that order; junction bases with no gene match: 4. Germline V gene lookup returns CDR1 ENHRY and CDR2 SYGVKD. The CDR3 has 15 residues. The CDR3 nucleotides read TGTGCCATCAGTGACCCACTAGCGGGGAAAGAGACCCAGTACTTC. Protein product: CAISDPLAGKETQYF.

In this sample, this clonotype turned up a few times. The chain recombines TRBV6-2 or TRBV6-3 with TRBJ1-2, with D hard to call. In germline, CDR1 is MNHEY, CDR2 SVGEGT. The V and J ends lost 2 bases and 8 bases respectively, with 18 bases between them. The CDR3 spans 15 residues. CDR3 nucleotides: TGTGCCAGCAGTTACCGATGGGAGTATCGCAACGGCTACACCTTC. Translated, it gives CASSYRWEYRNGYTF.

The chain employs TRBV5-6 and TRBJ2-7, with D perhaps TRBD2 (6 bases). The germline V gene has CDR1 SGHDT and CDR2 YYEEEE. V was clipped by 3 bases and J by 6 bases, with 13 bases between them. This CDR3 comprises 13 residues. CDR3 coding DNA: TGTGCCAGCAGCTGGGCCTCCGGGGGCGAGCAGTACGTC. Translating gives CASSWASGGEQYV.

This clonotype came up many times. The chain uses TRBV3-1 and TRBJ2-5; TRBD2 aligns across 9 bases. Germline lookup yields CDR1 LGHDT and CDR2 YNNKEL (reference sequence). This CDR3 has 15 amino acids. Trimming at V came to 4 bases and at J to 1 base, leaving 4 bases not matched to a gene. CDR3 loop: CASSRGGGGQETQYF. The DNA of the CDR3 is TGTGCCAGCAGCCGCGGCGGGGGGGGCCAAGAGACCCAGTACTTC.

A note on this clonotype: This sequence may be a read error, since a much larger clone differs from it by one base. This chain links TRBV29-1 with TRBJ2-2, with D unresolved. The CDR3 loop spans 15 amino acids. The V gene's germline CDR1 is SQVTM and CDR2 ANQGSEA. Between the trimmed V and J ends, which lost 4 bases and 2 bases, there was a span of 14 bases. CDR3 sequence (DNA): TGCAGCGTTGTTAGAGGATTCACTAACACCGGGGAGCTGTTTTTT. Translated: CSVVRGFTNTGELFF.

The chain combines TRBV7-2 with TRBJ2-7, with 7 nucleotides matching TRBD2. CDR3 length equals 15 residues. The germline V gene has CDR1 SGHTA and CDR2 FQGNSA. V shed 0 bases and J 2 bases; nucleotides not matched to a gene: 4. The CDR3 bases are TGTGCCAGCAGCTTAGCTAGCGGGTTAGCCTACGAGCAGTACTTC. It yields the protein CASSLASGLAYEQYF.

This clonotype was picked up many times. The J gene is TRBJ2-1, the V gene TRBV5-1; D is undetermined. Germline V gene sequence: CDR1 SGHRS, CDR2 YFSETQ. V lost 2 bases and J lost 4, with 25 bases in between. CDR3 length: 19 residues. CDR3 coding DNA: TGCGCCAGCAGCTTTTCACCCTCAATTGGGCCCGTAGGATACAATGAGCAGTTCTTC. As protein: CASSFSPSIGPVGYNEQFF.

This clonotype was recorded at least ten times. The chain is built from TRBV19 and TRBJ1-2; 7 bases agree with TRBD1. CDR1 LNHDA and CDR2 SQIVND come from the germline V gene (reference sequence). The ends lost 7 bases at V and 8 bases at J; junction bases unmatched: 16. CDR3 size: 15 residues. The DNA of the CDR3 is TGTGCCAGTACTCTCTCGGCAGGGGGGCATGCCGGCTACACCTTC. It specifies CASTLSAGGHAGYTF.

This chain connects TRBV7-3 to TRBJ2-2; TRBD2 matches at 11 bases. The V gene's germline CDR1 is SGHTA and CDR2 FQGTGA. The J segment lost 1 base and the V segment lost 5 bases, leaving 6 bases of the junction unmatched. The CDR3 consists of 17 residues. The CDR3 DNA reads as TGTGCCAGCAGCCAAACCCTAGCGGGGGGGAACACCGGGGAGCTGTTTTTT. Protein product: CASSQTLAGGNTGELFF.

The rearrangement joins TRBV27 to TRBJ1-6; D unresolved. CDR3 size: 13 residues. Trimming took off 3 bases at V and 8 bases at J, with 8 bases between the two ends. Germline CDR1 reads MNHEY; CDR2 reads SMNVEV (reference sequence). The CDR3 spells CASSFHTDSPLHF. CDR3 nucleotides: TGTGCCAGCAGTTTCCACACAGATTCACCCCTCCACTTT.

This clonotype was counted a few times. The chain couples TRBV20-1 to TRBJ2-5; 8 nucleotides match TRBD2. The ends lost 1 base at V and 0 bases at J; junction bases unmatched: 4. CDR1 and CDR2 (germline): DFQATT, SNEGSKA (reference sequence). The CDR3 is made up of 15 amino acids. The CDR3 DNA is TGCAGTGCTAGAGGTAGCGGGGAAAACCAAGAGACCCAGTACTTC. Protein: CSARGSGENQETQYF.

In its sample, this clonotype was seen many times. The chain links TRBV19 to TRBJ1-5; D call uncertain. The CDR3 contains 13 residues. Trimming removed 7 bases at V and 3 bases at J, with 10 bases between. Germline V gene lookup returns CDR1 LNHDA and CDR2 SQIVND (reference sequence). The CDR3 protein is CASTIATNQPQHF. As DNA, the CDR3 is TGTGCCAGTACGATAGCCACCAATCAGCCCCAGCATTTT. The full variable domain, completed using reference TRBV19 and TRBJ1-5, is DGGITQSPKYLFRKEGQNVTLSCEQNLNHDAMYWYRQDPGQGLRLIYYSQIVNDFQKGDIAEGYSVSREKKESFPLTVTSAQKNPTAFYLCASTIATNQPQHFGDGTRLSIL.

In this sample, this clonotype turned up a few times. This rearrangement joins TRBV12-3 or TRBV12-4 to TRBJ2-2; D uncertain. Trimming pared 5 bases from V and 4 bases from J, leaving 14 bases between. The length of the CDR3 is 15 residues. CDR3 sequence: CASSPGRTGTGELFF. For the CDR3, the DNA is TGTGCCAGCAGTCCCGGACGGACGGGCACCGGGGAGCTGTTTTTT.

This chain joins TRBV6-6 and TRBJ2-7, with D possibly TRBD1 on 5 matching bases. Germline CDR1 and CDR2: MNHNY and SVGAGI (reference sequence). This CDR3 region has 13 residues. V was pared by 2 bases and J by 6 bases, with 11 bases between. The CDR3 is CASSYGQGSEQYF. CDR3 coding DNA: TGTGCCAGCAGTTACGGCCAGGGAAGCGAGCAGTACTTC.

This clonotype turned up a few times. The chain uses TRBV11-2 and TRBJ2-1, with 8 bases identical to TRBD1. Trimming at V came to 8 bases and at J to 9 bases, leaving 15 bases not matched to a gene. CDR1 and CDR2 from the germline V gene are SGHAT and FQNNGV. The CDR3 extends over 15 amino acids. The CDR3 DNA reads as TGTGCCAGCGCGTCTCTACGGACAGGGCTGGCTGAGCAGTTCTTC. It translates to CASASLRTGLAEQFF.

This clonotype was seen more than once but under ten times. The rearrangement joins TRBV6-6 to TRBJ2-3; tentatively, D is TRBD2 (6 bases). The germline V gene has CDR1 MNHNY and CDR2 SVGAGI (reference sequence). The V and J ends lost 4 bases and 1 base respectively, with 9 bases between them. The CDR3 length is 14 residues. This chain's CDR3 is CASSSIAGTDTQYF. The CDR3 coding sequence is TGTGCCAGCAGTTCGATAGCGGGCACAGATACGCAGTATTTT.

The rearrangement joins TRBV21-1 to TRBJ2-5; the table's TRBD2 call for D was not verified on the DNA. TRBV21-1 is a pseudogene segment. The CDR3 runs 18 residues. The CDR3 sequence is CASSKNGREVGLQETQYF. Written as DNA, the CDR3 is TGTGCCAGCAGCAAAAATGGCAGGGAGGTCGGCTTGCAAGAGACCCAGTACTTC.

This clonotype was detected a few times. This rearrangement joins TRBV6-6 to TRBJ1-3; TRBD1 aligns across 9 bases. Trimming took 5 bases from V and 0 from J; bases not matched to a gene: 5. The germline V gene has CDR1 MNHNY and CDR2 SVGAGI (reference sequence). The CDR3 loop spans 16 amino acids. CDR3 DNA sequence: TGTGCCAGCAGTCCCGGGACAGGGACCTCTGGAAACACCATATATTTT. Its protein product is CASSPGTGTSGNTIYF.

In this sample, this clonotype turned up many times. J is TRBJ2-3 and V is TRBV20-1, with TRBD2 matching over 7 bases. Germline V CDR1 and CDR2: DFQATT, SNEGSKA (reference sequence). CDR3 length equals 15 residues. Germline trimming cut 0 bases from V and 4 bases from J; bases unmatched to any gene: 7. The CDR3 loop is CSARDPGGNSDTQYF. The CDR3 DNA sequence: TGCAGTGCTAGAGATCCGGGGGGTAACTCAGATACGCAGTATTTT.

This chain joins TRBV11-2 and TRBJ2-6, with D perhaps being TRBD1 or TRBD2 (5 bases each). The CDR3 has 15 residues. Deletions cut 2 bases from V and 4 bases from J, with 9 bases between. The germline V gene encodes CDR1 SGHAT and CDR2 FQNNGV. This CDR3 is CASSLWGWGANVLTF. As DNA, the CDR3 is TGTGCCAGCAGCTTATGGGGGTGGGGGGCCAACGTCCTGACTTTC. The full variable domain, its missing parts supplied by reference TRBV11-2 and TRBJ2-6, is EAGVAQSPRYKIIEKRQSVAFWCNPISGHATLYWYQQILGQGPKLLIQFQNNGVVDDSQLPKDRFSAERLKGVDSTLKIQPAKLEDSAVYLCASSLWGWGANVLTFGAGSRLTVL.

This clonotype was counted a few times. V usage is TRBV7-2 and J usage is TRBJ2-5; the match to TRBD2 covers 8 bases. Germline V gene lookup returns CDR1 SGHTA and CDR2 FQGNSA. The CDR3 consists of 15 residues. J lost 7 bases, V lost 5 bases, and 12 bases had no gene match. CDR3 DNA: TGTGCCAGCAGCACCGGGGGGGGACTCTCCGCGACCCAGTACTTC. Translation gives CASSTGGGLSATQYF.

This sequence joins TRBV29-1 and TRBJ1-2; possible D gene TRBD1, 5 bases. The V end lost 3 bases, the J end lost 6 bases, and 11 bases lay between the germline ends. The CDR3 consists of 12 residues. Germline V CDR1 and CDR2: SQVTM, ANQGSEA. The chain's CDR3 is CSVDRGDHGYTF. DNA of the CDR3: TGCAGCGTTGACCGGGGGGACCATGGCTACACCTTC.

This clonotype was counted at least ten times. The V gene is TRBV3-1, the J gene TRBJ2-5; 8 bases fit TRBD2. CDR3 length equals 15 residues. Germline V lookup: CDR1 LGHDT, CDR2 YNNKEL (reference sequence). With V trimmed by 2 bases and J by 5 bases, 7 bases remained unmatched. CDR3 amino acids: CASSQSSGLTETQYF. CDR3 nucleotide sequence: TGTGCCAGCAGCCAATCTAGCGGGTTGACGGAGACCCAGTACTTC.

This clonotype occurred many times. The chain combines TRBV2 with TRBJ1-6; no clear D. Trimming removed 1 base from V and 6 bases from J, with 4 bases in between. Germline CDR1 SNHLY, CDR2 FYNNEI. The CDR3 has 13 residues. The CDR3 DNA reads as TGTGCCAGCAGTGAAGTGTCTAATTCACCCCTCCACTTT. Residues: CASSEVSNSPLHF.

The rearrangement joins TRBV9 to TRBJ1-6, with 7 bases fitting TRBD1. Germline-derived CDR1 and CDR2 are SGDLS and YYNGEE. CDR3 length: 16 amino acids. V lost 3 bases and J lost 5; bases outside the gene matches: 8. CDR3 amino acids: CASSAYRGADNSPLHF. CDR3 sequence (DNA): TGTGCCAGCAGCGCTTACAGGGGAGCGGATAATTCACCCCTCCACTTT.

This CDR3 reads CASSPPGGGIFTGELFF. In DNA form, the CDR3 reads TGTGCCAGCAGCCCTCCGGGAGGGGGTATCTTCACCGGGGAGCTGTTTTTT. The rearrangement links TRBV9 to TRBJ2-2; 8 nucleotides line up with TRBD2. V lost 4 bases to trimming and J lost 4 bases; unmatched junction nucleotides: 12. The CDR3 consists of 17 residues. CDR1 is SGDLS and CDR2 is YYNGEE in the germline V gene.

This clonotype has just a few counts. Here the CDR3 reads CASSLGWTASYGYTF. In nucleotides, the CDR3 is TGTGCCAGCAGCTTAGGATGGACGGCCTCCTATGGCTACACCTTC. The chain combines TRBV11-2 with TRBJ1-2; D not resolved. CDR3 length equals 15 residues. The germline V gene encodes CDR1 SGHAT and CDR2 FQNNGV. The germline V and J ends were trimmed by 1 base and 4 bases, with 13 bases remaining between them. Looking up the rest from reference TRBV11-2 and TRBJ1-2 gives the full variable domain: EAGVAQSPRYKIIEKRQSVAFWCNPISGHATLYWYQQILGQGPKLLIQFQNNGVVDDSQLPKDRFSAERLKGVDSTLKIQPAKLEDSAVYLCASSLGWTASYGYTFGSGTRLTVV.